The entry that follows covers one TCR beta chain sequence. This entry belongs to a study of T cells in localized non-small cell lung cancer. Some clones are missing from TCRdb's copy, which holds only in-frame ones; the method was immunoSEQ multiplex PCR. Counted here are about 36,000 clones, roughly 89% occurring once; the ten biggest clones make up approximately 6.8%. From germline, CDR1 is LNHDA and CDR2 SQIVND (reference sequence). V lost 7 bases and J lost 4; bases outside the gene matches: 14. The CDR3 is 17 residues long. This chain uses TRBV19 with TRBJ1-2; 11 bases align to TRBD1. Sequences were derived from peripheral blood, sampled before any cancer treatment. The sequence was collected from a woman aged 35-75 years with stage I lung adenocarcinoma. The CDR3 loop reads CASTFSGTGGRGYGYTF. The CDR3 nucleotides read TGTGCCAGTACCTTTTCCGGGACAGGGGGTAGAGGCTATGGCTACACCTTC. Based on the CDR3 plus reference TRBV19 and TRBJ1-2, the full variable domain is DGGITQSPKYLFRKEGQNVTLSCEQNLNHDAMYWYRQDPGQGLRLIYYSQIVNDFQKGDIAEGYSVSREKKESFPLTVTSAQKNPTAFYLCASTFSGTGGRGYGYTFGSGTRLTVV.